This T cell receptor beta chain was retrieved from a study of blood T cell repertoires in COVID-19. The wider study: Sample material is recorded as cDNA or gDNA derived from T cells, B-cell-depleted T cells, or PBMCs.

Per the original methods: Amplified reference gene primers provided the basis for estimating nucleated cell counts. TCRdb's copy holds only in-frame clones and misses some; the assay was immunoSEQ multiplex PCR. That table gives V, J and clone size, and the DNA gave D and trimming. The sample contains over 300,000 clones, around 91% of which appear only once. This clone appeared once. Germline CDR1 and CDR2: SGDLS and YYNGEE. The V and J ends lost 4 bases and 6 bases, in that order; junction bases with no gene match: 7. The CDR3 has 16 amino acids. The source is a man aged 18 to 35 with active or convalescent COVID-19. V gene TRBV9 combines with J gene TRBJ2-3; 14 positions match TRBD2. Sample: peripheral blood. CDR3 in DNA: TGTGCCAGCAGCCTGGGACTAGCGGGGGCTCGGGATACGCAGTATTTT. Translating it yields CASSLGLAGARDTQYF.